These 9 T cell receptor beta chains originate from one sample sequenced in a study of shared clonotypes between healthy human individuals. CD45RO-negative cells were positively selected for CCR7, leaving out terminally differentiated effector memory CD45RA+ cells. Assay: immunoSEQ multiplex PCR; the TCRdb copy retains only in-frame clones and omits some. In the table there are approximately 740,000 clones, around 92% of which are singletons. Sequencing used naive CD8+ T cells sorted from blood. These receptors all stem from a man aged 25 to 40 in good health.

This chain uses TRBV29-1 with TRBJ2-3; maybe TRBD2 (6 bases). The CDR3 consists of 15 residues. V lost 6 bases and J 1 base, leaving 17 bases between the germline ends. Germline CDR1 SQVTM, CDR2 ANQGSEA. CDR3 sequence: CSVILQAGRTDTQYF. In nucleotides, the CDR3 is TGCAGCGTGATTCTCCAGGCGGGACGCACAGATACGCAGTATTTT.

The chain has TRBV7-9 and TRBJ1-1; 12 nucleotides match TRBD1. With V trimmed by 5 bases and J by 1 base, 8 bases remained unmatched. The CDR3 extends over 17 amino acids. Germline-derived CDR1 and CDR2 are SEHNR and FQNEAQ (reference sequence). The CDR3 DNA follows: TGTGCCAGCAGCCCCCGGGACAGGGGGCAGGCGAACACTGAAGCTTTCTTT. The encoded protein is CASSPRDRGQANTEAFF.

The chain is built from TRBV7-8 and TRBJ1-5; D might be TRBD1 (5 bases). The CDR3 loop spans 15 amino acids. CDR1 is SGHVS, CDR2 FQNEAQ, per germline. Trimming took 1 base from V and 7 from J, leaving 14 bases between them. The CDR3 region has the DNA TGTGCCAGCAGCTTAGTCGCGGGGGGAAGACAGCCCCAGCATTTT. This sequence encodes CASSLVAGGRQPQHF.

The chain links TRBV7-8 to TRBJ2-7; D perhaps matches TRBD2 (6 bases). Germline V gives CDR1 SGHVS, CDR2 FQNEAQ. The CDR3 runs to 13 residues. Trimming removed 3 bases from V and 7 bases from J, with 13 bases in between. DNA for the CDR3: TGTGCCAGCAGCTTGGGGACGGGGGATGAGCAGTACTTC. This encodes CASSLGTGDEQYF.

This rearrangement joins TRBV9 to TRBJ2-3; 8 positions match TRBD1. The germline CDR1 and CDR2 sequences are SGDLS and YYNGEE. This CDR3 is built from 14 residues. With V trimmed by 4 bases and J by 1 base, 2 bases remained unmatched. For the CDR3, the DNA is TGTGCCAGCAGCCTGACAGGGGGCACAGATACGCAGTATTTT. Translated, it gives CASSLTGGTDTQYF.

The chain links TRBV5-1 to TRBJ2-1; TRBD2 matches 13 bases. This CDR3 region has 17 residues. J gave up 4 bases and V 6 bases, and 10 bases lay outside the gene matches. Germline assignment: CDR1 SGHRS and CDR2 YFSETQ. CDR3 coding DNA: TGCGCCAGCACAACCGGGACTAGCGGGGAAGAGTACAATGAGCAGTTCTTC. It yields the protein CASTTGTSGEEYNEQFF.

This clone appeared a single time. The chain carries TRBV11-2 and TRBJ2-5; TRBD1 aligns across 10 bases. Germline V gives CDR1 SGHAT, CDR2 FQNNGV. After removal of 1 base from V and 1 base from J, the junction contained 0 bases not matched to a gene. The CDR3 is 15 residues long. The CDR3: CASSLGDRGQETQYF. In nucleotides, the CDR3 is TGTGCCAGCAGCTTAGGGGACAGGGGCCAAGAGACCCAGTACTTC.

In its sample, this clone was seen a few times. The chain employs TRBV4-1 and TRBJ1-1; the D is unclear. CDR1 is MGHRA and CDR2 is YSYEKL in the germline V gene. Trimming cost V 0 bases and J 0 bases, with 5 bases left between them. The CDR3 covers 14 residues. Here the CDR3 DNA reads TGCGCCAGCAGCCAAGATGTCCTGAACACTGAAGCTTTCTTT. This encodes CASSQDVLNTEAFF.

This clone was seen just once. V is TRBV4-1 and J is TRBJ2-2; 15 bases match TRBD2. Germline CDR1 reads MGHRA; CDR2 reads YSYEKL. With 6 bases clipped from V and 7 bases from J, the junction kept 12 bases outside the gene matches. The CDR3 consists of 18 residues. The CDR3 DNA is TGCGCCAGCAGTCTAGGACTAGCGGGAGGGAAGAGAGACGGGGAGCTGTTTTTT. Amino acids: CASSLGLAGGKRDGELFF.